Following are 8 T cell receptor beta chains from one sample sequenced in a study of technical replicates of blood from several donors (dated by TCRdb to about 2017). The method behind the library was the immunoSEQ multiplex PCR assay. The clones in this table, taken by TCRdb from immuneACCESS, are in-frame only. Not every clone is retained; where verified, under half of the shortfall comes from an unresolved V gene, and the cause of the rest is unknown. The sample includes tens of thousands of clones, with about 86% observed a single time. The top ten constitute about 5% of the sample. Sequenced: PBMCs. The receptor set was obtained from a human donor in good health. Some clones in this sample may be carry-over from other donors' samples.

The genes are TRBV2 and TRBJ2-1, with TRBD2 matching over 11 bases. Unmatched junction bases numbered 1, after V lost 4 bases and J lost 5 bases. Germline-derived CDR1 and CDR2 are SNHLY and FYNNEI. There are 14 residues in the CDR3. For the CDR3, the DNA is TGTGCCAGCAGTGCGACTAGCGGGGACAATGAGCAGTTCTTC. Translated: CASSATSGDNEQFF.

The V gene is TRBV9, the J gene TRBJ2-7; 11 bases align to TRBD2. CDR1 is SGDLS and CDR2 is YYNGEE in the germline V gene. Unmatched junction bases numbered 4, after V lost 3 bases and J lost 2 bases. The CDR3 runs to 15 residues. This CDR3 is CASSAGTSGTYEQYF. The DNA of the CDR3 is TGTGCCAGCAGCGCGGGGACTAGCGGCACCTACGAGCAGTACTTC.

The chain couples TRBV7-2 to TRBJ2-4, with 7 bases identical to TRBD2. V lost 3 bases, J lost 0 bases, and 2 bases stayed unmatched. Germline assignment: CDR1 SGHTA and CDR2 FQGNSA. The CDR3 runs 15 residues. The CDR3 DNA reads as TGTGCCAGCAGCTTCGGCGGGAGAGCCAAAAACATTCAGTACTTC. Translated: CASSFGGRAKNIQYF.

The CDR3 bases are TGTGTCAGAAGCACGGGGTTAGGTTCACCCCTCCACTTT. The encoded protein is CVRSTGLGSPLHF. The V and J genes are TRBV7-5 and TRBJ1-6. TRBV7-5 is labeled a pseudogene. The CDR3 has 13 amino acids.

The chain combines TRBV7-9 with TRBJ2-7; TRBD2 might be the D (6 bases). This CDR3 comprises 13 residues. The V gene's germline CDR1 is SEHNR and CDR2 FQNEAQ (reference sequence). Trimming shortened V by 4 bases and J by 3 bases, and 10 bases separated the two germline ends. The CDR3 sequence is CASSSAGGYEQYF. The CDR3 bases are TGTGCCAGCAGCTCAGCCGGGGGCTACGAGCAGTACTTC.

The chain uses TRBV7-2 and TRBJ2-2; TRBD1 might be the D (6 bases). Trimming stripped 4 bases from V and 5 bases from J, with 8 bases between. The germline CDR1 and CDR2 sequences are SGHTA and FQGNSA. CDR3 length: 13 residues. DNA of the CDR3: TGTGCCAGCAGCTCCACAGGGACCGGGGAGCTGTTTTTT. Translated, it gives CASSSTGTGELFF.

This clone has a count of ten or more. V gene TRBV4-2 combines with J gene TRBJ2-7; 11 bases map to TRBD1. J gave up 7 bases and V 3 bases, and 8 bases lay outside the gene matches. CDR3 length equals 15 residues. Germline CDR1 and CDR2: LGHNA and YNFKEQ. The CDR3 nucleotides are TGTGCCAGCAGCCAGGATGGGGACAGGGGGAGTGAGCAGTACTTC. Residues: CASSQDGDRGSEQYF.

The V call is TRBV6-5, the J call TRBJ2-7, with 11 bases matching TRBD1. CDR3 length equals 14 residues. Trimming cost V 3 bases and J 3 bases; bases outside gene matches: 1. The V gene's germline CDR1 is MNHEY and CDR2 SVGAGI. The CDR3 nucleotides are TGTGCCAGCAGTTATGGGACAGGGGGCTACGAGCAGTACTTC. This encodes CASSYGTGGYEQYF.